The clone carrying this T cell receptor (beta chain) came up many times. The target antigen is unknown. This sample stems from a study of neurological immune-mediated disorders. The study, taken as a whole, reports: None of the CDR3 amino acid sequences of expanded clones were shared across subjects, and this suggested private repertoires in all groups.

V dropped 1 base and J dropped 2; count of bases not matched to a gene: 3. This CDR3 comprises 14 residues. Looked up from germline, CDR1 is SQVTM and CDR2 is ANQGSEA. cDNA synthesis was performed by 5'RACE with 10-nucleotide random UMIs. One entry per CDR3 protein, called by TCRdb with MiXCR from the 5' RACE reads. The table shows around 94,000 distinct CDR3 sequences, with around 3.3% occurring only once. The rearrangement joins TRBV29-1 to TRBJ2-3; 7 nucleotides agree with TRBD2. The origin of this receptor is a woman between 18 and 29 years old with multiple sclerosis. The specimen was PBMCs. The CDR3 is CSVEVGLHTDTQYF. The CDR3 region has the DNA TGCAGCGTTGAAGTGGGACTACACACAGATACGCAGTATTTT.